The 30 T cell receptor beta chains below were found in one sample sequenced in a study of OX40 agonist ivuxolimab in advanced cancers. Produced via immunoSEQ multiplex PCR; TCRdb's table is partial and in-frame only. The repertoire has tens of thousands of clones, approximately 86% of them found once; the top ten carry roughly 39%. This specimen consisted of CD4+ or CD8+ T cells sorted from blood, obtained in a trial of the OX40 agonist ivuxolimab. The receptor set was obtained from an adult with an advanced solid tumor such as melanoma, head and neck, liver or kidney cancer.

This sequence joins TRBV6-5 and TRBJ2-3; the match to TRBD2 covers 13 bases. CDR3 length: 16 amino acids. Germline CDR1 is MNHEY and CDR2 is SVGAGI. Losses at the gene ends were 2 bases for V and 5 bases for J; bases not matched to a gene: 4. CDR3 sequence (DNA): TGTGCCAGCAGTTACCGACTAGCGGGGGGAGGAGATACGCAGTATTTT. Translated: CASSYRLAGGGDTQYF.

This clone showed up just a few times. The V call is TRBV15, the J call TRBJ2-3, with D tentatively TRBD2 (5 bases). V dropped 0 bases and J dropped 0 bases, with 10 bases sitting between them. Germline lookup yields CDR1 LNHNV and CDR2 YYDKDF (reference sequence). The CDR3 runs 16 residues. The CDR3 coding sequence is TGTGCCACCAGCAGAGAGTCGGCGGGTAGCACAGATACGCAGTATTTT. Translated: CATSRESAGSTDTQYF.

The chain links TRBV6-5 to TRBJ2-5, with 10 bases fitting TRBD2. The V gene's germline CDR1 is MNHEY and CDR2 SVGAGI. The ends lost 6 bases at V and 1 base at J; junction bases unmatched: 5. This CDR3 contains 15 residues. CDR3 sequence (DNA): TGTGCCAGCAGGACCAGCGGGAGGGCCCAAGAGACCCAGTACTTC. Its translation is CASRTSGRAQETQYF.

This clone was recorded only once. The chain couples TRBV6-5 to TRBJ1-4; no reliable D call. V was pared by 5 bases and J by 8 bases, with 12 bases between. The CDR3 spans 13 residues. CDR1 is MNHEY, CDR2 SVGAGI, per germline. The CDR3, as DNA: TGTGCCAGCAGTAGCCGGGCCAAGGAAAAACTGTTTTTT. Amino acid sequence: CASSSRAKEKLFF.

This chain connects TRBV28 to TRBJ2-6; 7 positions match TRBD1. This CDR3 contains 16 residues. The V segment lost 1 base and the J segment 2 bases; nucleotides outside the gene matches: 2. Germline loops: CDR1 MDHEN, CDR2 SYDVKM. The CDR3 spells CASSLSQGAGANVLTF. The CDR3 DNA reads TGTGCCAGCAGTTTATCGCAGGGGGCTGGGGCCAACGTCCTGACTTTC.

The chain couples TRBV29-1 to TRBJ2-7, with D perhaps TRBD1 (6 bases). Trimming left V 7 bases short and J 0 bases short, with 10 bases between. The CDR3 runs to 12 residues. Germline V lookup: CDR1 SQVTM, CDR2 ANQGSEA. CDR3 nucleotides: TGCAGCGCGAGGGGGAGCTCCTACGAGCAGTACTTC. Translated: CSARGSSYEQYF.

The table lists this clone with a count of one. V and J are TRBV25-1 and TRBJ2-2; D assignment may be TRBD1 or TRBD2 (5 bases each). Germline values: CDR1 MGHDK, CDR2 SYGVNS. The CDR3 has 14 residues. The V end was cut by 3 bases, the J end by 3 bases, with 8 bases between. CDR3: CASSDRGDTGELFF. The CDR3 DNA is TGTGCCAGCAGTGATCGGGGCGACACCGGGGAGCTGTTTTTT.

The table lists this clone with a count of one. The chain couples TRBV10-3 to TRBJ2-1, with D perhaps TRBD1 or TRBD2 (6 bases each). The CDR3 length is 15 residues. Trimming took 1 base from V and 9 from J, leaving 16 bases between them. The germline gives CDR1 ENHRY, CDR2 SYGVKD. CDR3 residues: CAISEFKRGGSEQFF. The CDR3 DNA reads TGTGCCATCAGTGAGTTTAAGCGAGGGGGGAGTGAGCAGTTCTTC.

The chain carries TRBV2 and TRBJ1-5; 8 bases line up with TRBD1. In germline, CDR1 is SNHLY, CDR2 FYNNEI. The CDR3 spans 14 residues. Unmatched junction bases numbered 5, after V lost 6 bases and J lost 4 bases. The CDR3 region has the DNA TGTGCCAGCAGGGGACAGGTCTCTAATCAGCCCCAGCATTTT. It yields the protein CASRGQVSNQPQHF.

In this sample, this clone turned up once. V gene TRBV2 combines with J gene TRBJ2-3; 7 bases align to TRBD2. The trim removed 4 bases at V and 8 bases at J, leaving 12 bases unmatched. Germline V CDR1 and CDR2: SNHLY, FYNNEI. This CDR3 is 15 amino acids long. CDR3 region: CASSGSRGWAGTQYF. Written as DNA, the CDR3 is TGTGCCAGCAGTGGGTCGCGGGGGTGGGCAGGTACGCAGTATTTT.

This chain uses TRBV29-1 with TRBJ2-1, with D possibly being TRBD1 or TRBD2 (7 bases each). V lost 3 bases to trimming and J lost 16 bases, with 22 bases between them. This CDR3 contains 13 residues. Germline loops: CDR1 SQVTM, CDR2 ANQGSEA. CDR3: CSVDPGGGGQGFF. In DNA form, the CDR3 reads TGCAGCGTTGACCCAGGGGGGGGCGGGCAAGGATTCTTC.

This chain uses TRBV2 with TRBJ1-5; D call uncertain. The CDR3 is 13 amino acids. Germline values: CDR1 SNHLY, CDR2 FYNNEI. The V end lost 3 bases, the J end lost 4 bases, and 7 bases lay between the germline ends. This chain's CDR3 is CASSEVPNQPQHF. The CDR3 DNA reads TGTGCCAGCAGTGAGGTTCCAAATCAGCCCCAGCATTTT.

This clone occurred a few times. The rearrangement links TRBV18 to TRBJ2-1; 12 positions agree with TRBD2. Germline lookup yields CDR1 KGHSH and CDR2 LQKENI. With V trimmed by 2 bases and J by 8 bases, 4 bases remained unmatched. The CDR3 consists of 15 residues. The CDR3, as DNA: TGTGCCAGCTCACCATCCCTAGCGGGAGGGCATGAGCAGTTCTTC. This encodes CASSPSLAGGHEQFF.

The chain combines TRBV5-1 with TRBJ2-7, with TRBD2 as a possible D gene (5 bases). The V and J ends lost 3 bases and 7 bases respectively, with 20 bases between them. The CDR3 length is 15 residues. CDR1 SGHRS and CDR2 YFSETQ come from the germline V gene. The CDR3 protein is CASSSLGPHAGEQYF. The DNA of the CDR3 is TGCGCCAGCAGCTCTCTAGGCCCCCACGCGGGTGAGCAGTACTTC.

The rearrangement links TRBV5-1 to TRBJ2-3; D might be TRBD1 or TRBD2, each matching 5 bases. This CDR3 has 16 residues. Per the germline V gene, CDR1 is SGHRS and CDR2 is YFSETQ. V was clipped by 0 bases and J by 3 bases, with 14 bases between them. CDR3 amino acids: CASSLAGAMGTDTQYF. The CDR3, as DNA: TGCGCCAGCAGCTTGGCCGGGGCGATGGGGACAGATACGCAGTATTTT.

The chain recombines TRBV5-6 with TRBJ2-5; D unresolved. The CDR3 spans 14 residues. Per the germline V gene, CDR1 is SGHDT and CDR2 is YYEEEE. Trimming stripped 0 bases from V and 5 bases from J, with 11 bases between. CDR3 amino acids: CASSLVLEGETQYF. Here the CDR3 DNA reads TGTGCCAGCAGCTTGGTTCTAGAAGGGGAGACCCAGTACTTC.

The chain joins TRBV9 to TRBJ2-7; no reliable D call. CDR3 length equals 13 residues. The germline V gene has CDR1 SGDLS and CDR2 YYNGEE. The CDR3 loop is CSSQARGSYEQYF. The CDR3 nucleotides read TGTTCCTCTCAAGCGAGAGGCAGCTACGAGCAGTACTTC.

The CDR3 region has the DNA TGTGCCAGCAGTGAAAATCCCCGGGACAGAAACACCATATATTTT. This translates into CASSENPRDRNTIYF. The rearrangement joins TRBV6-1 to TRBJ1-3; D might be TRBD1 (6 bases). Per the germline V gene, CDR1 is MNHNS and CDR2 is SASEGT. Trimming left V 2 bases short and J 5 bases short, with 13 bases between. The CDR3 is made up of 15 amino acids.

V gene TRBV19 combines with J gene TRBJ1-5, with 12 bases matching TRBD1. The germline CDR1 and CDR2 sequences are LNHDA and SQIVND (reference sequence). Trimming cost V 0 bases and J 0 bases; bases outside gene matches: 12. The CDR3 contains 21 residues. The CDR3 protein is CASSIDSGDRGRLYSNQPQHF. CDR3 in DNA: TGTGCCAGTAGTATAGATAGTGGGGACAGGGGGCGGTTGTATAGCAATCAGCCCCAGCATTTT.

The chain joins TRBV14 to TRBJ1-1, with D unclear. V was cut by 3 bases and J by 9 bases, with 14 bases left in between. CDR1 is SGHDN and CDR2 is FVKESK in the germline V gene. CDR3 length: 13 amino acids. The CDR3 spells CASSHAGSTKAFF. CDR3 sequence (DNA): TGTGCCAGCAGCCATGCAGGTTCTACGAAAGCTTTCTTT.

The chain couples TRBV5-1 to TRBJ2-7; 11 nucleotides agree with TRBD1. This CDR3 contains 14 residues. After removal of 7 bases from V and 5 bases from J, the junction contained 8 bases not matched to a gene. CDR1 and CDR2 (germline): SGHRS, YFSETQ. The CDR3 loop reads CASRLGQGVHEQYF. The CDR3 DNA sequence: TGCGCCAGCCGCCTGGGACAGGGGGTGCACGAGCAGTACTTC.

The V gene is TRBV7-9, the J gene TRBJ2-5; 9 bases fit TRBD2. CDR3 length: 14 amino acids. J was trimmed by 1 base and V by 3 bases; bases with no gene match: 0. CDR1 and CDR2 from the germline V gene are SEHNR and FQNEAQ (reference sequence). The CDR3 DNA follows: TGTGCCAGCAGCTTGACTAGCGGCCAAGAGACCCAGTACTTC. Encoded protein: CASSLTSGQETQYF.

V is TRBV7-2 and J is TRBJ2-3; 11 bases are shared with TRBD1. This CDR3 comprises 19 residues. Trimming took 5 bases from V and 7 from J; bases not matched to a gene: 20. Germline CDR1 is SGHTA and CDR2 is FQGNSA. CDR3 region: CASSNRRARGTGGRNTQYF. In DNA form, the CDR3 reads TGTGCCAGCAGCAACCGAAGGGCCAGGGGGACAGGGGGTCGAAATACGCAGTATTTT.

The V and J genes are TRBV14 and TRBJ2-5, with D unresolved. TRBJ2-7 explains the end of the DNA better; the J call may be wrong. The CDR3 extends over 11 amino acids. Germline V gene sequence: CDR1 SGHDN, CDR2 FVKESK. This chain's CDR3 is CASSHGYEQYF. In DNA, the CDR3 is TGTGCCAGCAGCCACGGGTACGAGCAGTACTTC.

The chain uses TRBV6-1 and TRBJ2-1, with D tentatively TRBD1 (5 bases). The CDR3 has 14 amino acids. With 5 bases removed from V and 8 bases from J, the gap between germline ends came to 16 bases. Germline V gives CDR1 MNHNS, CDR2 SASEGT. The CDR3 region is CASSRLDRTDEQFF. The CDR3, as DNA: TGTGCCAGCAGTAGACTCGACAGAACCGATGAGCAGTTCTTC.

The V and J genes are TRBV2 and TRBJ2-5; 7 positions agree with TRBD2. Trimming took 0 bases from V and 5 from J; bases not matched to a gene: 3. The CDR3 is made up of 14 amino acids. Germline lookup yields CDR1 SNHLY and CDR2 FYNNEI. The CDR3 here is CASSEAGGTETQYF. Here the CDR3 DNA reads TGTGCCAGCAGTGAAGCGGGGGGGACTGAGACCCAGTACTTC.

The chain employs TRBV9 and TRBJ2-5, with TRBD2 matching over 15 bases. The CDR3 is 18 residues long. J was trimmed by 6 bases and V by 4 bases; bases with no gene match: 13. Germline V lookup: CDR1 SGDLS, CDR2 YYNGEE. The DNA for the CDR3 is TGTGCCAGCAGCCCAGGACTAGCGGGAGGGCCTCGTTTCAAGACCCAGTACTTC. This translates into CASSPGLAGGPRFKTQYF.

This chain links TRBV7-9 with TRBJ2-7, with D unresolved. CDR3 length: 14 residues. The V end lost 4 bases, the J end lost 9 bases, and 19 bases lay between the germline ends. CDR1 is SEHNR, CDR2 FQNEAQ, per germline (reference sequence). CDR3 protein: CASSSTGPLKGQYF. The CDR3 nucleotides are TGTGCCAGCAGCTCTACCGGCCCCCTTAAGGGGCAGTACTTC.

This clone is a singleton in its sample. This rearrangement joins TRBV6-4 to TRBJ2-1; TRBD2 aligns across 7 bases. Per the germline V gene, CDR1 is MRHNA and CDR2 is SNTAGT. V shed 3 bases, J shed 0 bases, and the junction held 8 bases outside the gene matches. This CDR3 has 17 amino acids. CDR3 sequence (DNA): TGTGCCAGCAGTGATGGGCTAGCGGAGAGCTCCTACAATGAGCAGTTCTTC. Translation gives CASSDGLAESSYNEQFF.

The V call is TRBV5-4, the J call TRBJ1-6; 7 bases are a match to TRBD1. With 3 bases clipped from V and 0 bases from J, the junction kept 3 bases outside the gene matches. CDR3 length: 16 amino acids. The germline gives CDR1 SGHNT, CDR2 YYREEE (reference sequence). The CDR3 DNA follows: TGTGCCAGCAGCTCGGGACAGAGCTCCTATAATTCACCCCTCCACTTT. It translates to CASSSGQSSYNSPLHF.